The TCR beta chain under discussion was sequenced for a study of T cell repertoires in cytomegalovirus infection. Germline V gene data show CDR1 as SGHTA and CDR2 as FQGTGA. The CDR3 runs 14 residues. Trimming at V came to 5 bases and at J to 8 bases, leaving 10 bases not matched to a gene. TCRdb re-called the reads with MiXCR, one entry per CDR3 protein. The data show some 200,000 distinct CDR3 sequences, with roughly 20% seen just once and around 3.1% held by the top ten. The sample comprised PBMCs. V is TRBV7-3 and J is TRBJ1-2; 8 nucleotides agree with TRBD1. The clonotype comes from a human donor in good health (CMV status not recorded). Some clones in this sample may be carry-over from other donors' samples. The CDR3 nucleotides are TGTGCCAGCAGCGAGGGACAGGAGGTCTTCGGCTACACCTTC. Translating gives CASSEGQEVFGYTF.